This T cell receptor (beta chain) was obtained from a study of response to subunit inactivated influenza vaccine. V shed 1 base and J shed 1 base, with 13 bases lying between them. Germline V gene sequence: CDR1 LNHNV, CDR2 YYDKDF (reference sequence). CDR3 length: 16 residues. On this clonotype: Its specificity is not known.

Whole-study findings and limits: A suggestion made by the authors is that each seasonal influenza vaccination recruits few new T cells.

One entry per CDR3 protein results from TCRdb running MiXCR on the RT-PCR reads. The table shows more than 500,000 distinct CDR3 sequences, with 11% occurring only once. These data were likewise used in another study, on T cells expressing NK-cell markers. That work contributes: With UMIs, 5'RACE template switching was used to make TCR beta cDNA. Most of the eight sequenced donors were classified as HCMV-seropositive, and one was classified as seronegative. Sorting of alpha-beta TCR T cells alone was achieved in several experiments with an anti-gamma-delta TCR antibody. Researchers report these clonotypes also headed the CD3+CD56-NKG2C+ fraction in a few donors.

The chain uses TRBV15 and TRBJ2-5; D may be TRBD1 (5 bases). The starting material was PBMCs from blood, obtained on the day of vaccination. The clonotype was recovered from a man aged 45 to 65 who received an inactivated influenza vaccine. The CDR3, as DNA: TGTGCCACCAGCAGAGTCCCACGACAGTCCCAAGAGACCCAGTACTTC. This translates into CATSRVPRQSQETQYF.